The 23 T cell receptor beta chains presented below share a single source sample, sequenced in a study of T cells after posttransplantation cyclophosphamide. Profiled with immunoSEQ multiplex PCR; TCRdb holds only in-frame clones, not every one. Recorded here are about 24,000 clones, with no singletons, and the ten leading clones hold 6.6%. The sample comprised PBMCs. These receptors were obtained from an older woman in good health, CMV-negative, and a related stem cell transplant donor.

This clone was detected ten times or more. Here the CDR3 reads CASSLGATGGGREYF. The CDR3 DNA sequence: TGCGCCAGCAGCTTGGGTGCGACAGGGGGCGGCAGGGAGTACTTC. The rearrangement uses TRBV5-1 and TRBJ2-4; 10 bases map to TRBD1. The trim removed 0 bases at V and 14 bases at J, leaving 11 bases unmatched. From germline, CDR1 is SGHRS and CDR2 YFSETQ. CDR3 length: 15 residues.

The chain recombines TRBV21-1 with TRBJ2-6; the table's D gene call, TRBD2, was not cross checked with the DNA. TRBV21-1 corresponds to a pseudogene. The CDR3 loop spans 19 amino acids. As DNA, the CDR3 is TGTGCCAGCAGCAAATCCGGGAAATTTTGGAGCTCTGGGGCCAACGTCCTGACTTTC. It is translated as CASSKSGKFWSSGANVLTF.

This clone was seen repeatedly, ten times or more. The chain couples TRBV7-8 to TRBJ2-5; 7 bases match TRBD2. CDR3 length: 14 amino acids. Germline-derived CDR1 and CDR2 are SGHVS and FQNEAQ. V lost 1 base and J lost 6; bases outside the gene matches: 5. The CDR3 DNA reads as TGTGCCAGCAGCTTAGGCGGGAGTAAAAAGACCCAGTACTTC. This gives the protein CASSLGGSKKTQYF.

This clone was detected ten times or more. The genes are TRBV13 and TRBJ1-4, with a weak D call TRBD1 (5 bases). V was shortened by 5 bases and J by 3 bases, with 13 bases between the two germline ends. The CDR3 spans 15 residues. Germline V gene sequence: CDR1 PRHDT, CDR2 FYEKMQ (reference sequence). The CDR3 DNA reads as TGTGCCAGCAGCACCCGGGGGGGTTCTAATGAAAAACTGTTTTTT. This encodes CASSTRGGSNEKLFF.

This clone was picked up many times. This rearrangement joins TRBV6-5 to TRBJ1-3; no reliable D call. This CDR3 region has 12 residues. Trimming pared 6 bases from V and 3 bases from J, leaving 6 bases between. Germline V gives CDR1 MNHEY, CDR2 SVGAGI. This CDR3 reads CASSPNGNTIYF. In nucleotides, the CDR3 is TGTGCCAGCAGCCCCAATGGAAACACCATATATTTT.

Many counts were recorded for this clone. The chain couples TRBV19 to TRBJ2-7; 8 nucleotides match TRBD1. Losses at the gene ends were 4 bases for V and 0 bases for J; bases not matched to a gene: 17. This CDR3 is built from 19 residues. From germline, CDR1 is LNHDA and CDR2 SQIVND (reference sequence). CDR3 coding DNA: TGTGCCAGTAGTAGAACCGGGACAGGCCGTTCCCTGAGCTCCTACGAGCAGTACTTC. Translating gives CASSRTGTGRSLSSYEQYF.

This clone was seen repeatedly, ten times or more. This chain uses TRBV19 with TRBJ2-3; TRBD2 matches 11 bases. This CDR3 spans 15 amino acids. Per germline, CDR1 LNHDA and CDR2 SQIVND (reference sequence). The V segment lost 8 bases and the J segment 6 bases; nucleotides outside the gene matches: 10. The CDR3 DNA reads TGTGCCAGTCGACAAACTAGCGGGGGAAGGGATACGCAGTATTTT. It encodes CASRQTSGGRDTQYF.

This clone was recorded at least ten times. The chain has TRBV11-2 and TRBJ2-3; 9 nucleotides align to TRBD1. V was clipped by 4 bases and J by 0 bases; unmatched bases: 5. The germline CDR1 and CDR2 sequences are SGHAT and FQNNGV. This CDR3 has 16 amino acids. DNA of the CDR3: TGTGCCAGCAGCTACGGACAGGGGATCAGCACAGATACGCAGTATTTT. It specifies CASSYGQGISTDTQYF.

At least ten counts were recorded for this clone. The CDR3 sequence: CASSVVSAGSRHNGYTF. The CDR3 nucleotides are TGTGCCAGCAGCGTAGTGTCGGCAGGGTCACGGCATAATGGCTACACCTTC. The V call is TRBV9, the J call TRBJ1-2; possibly TRBD1 for D (5 bases). Between the trimmed V and J ends, which lost 0 bases and 6 bases, there was a span of 21 bases. Germline assignment: CDR1 SGDLS and CDR2 YYNGEE. The CDR3 contains 17 residues.

This clone was seen ten or more times. The J gene is TRBJ2-7, the V gene TRBV9, with 10 bases identical to TRBD2. Germline V CDR1 and CDR2: SGDLS, YYNGEE. CDR3 length: 14 residues. Trimming took 0 bases from V and 6 from J; bases not matched to a gene: 3. The CDR3 region has the DNA TGTGCCAGCAGCGTAGGTCGGACTAGCGGCGAGCAGTACTTC. It yields the protein CASSVGRTSGEQYF.

This clone has a count of ten or more. J is TRBJ1-1 and V is TRBV5-4; D is unresolved. CDR1 SGHNT and CDR2 YYREEE come from the germline V gene (reference sequence). The CDR3 has 15 residues. Trimming removed 4 bases at V and 4 bases at J, with 17 bases between. Here the CDR3 DNA reads TGTGCCAGCAGCATACCGCGGGGTGGTGTCACTGAAGCTTTCTTT. Protein: CASSIPRGGVTEAFF.

This clone was counted at least ten times. Other DNA sequences within the sample encode an identical CDR3. The chain carries TRBV4-3 and TRBJ1-6, with TRBD1 as a possible D gene (6 bases). Germline CDR1 reads LGHNA; CDR2 reads YSLEER. V was trimmed by 0 bases and J by 8 bases, leaving 11 bases between them. This CDR3 has 15 amino acids. The CDR3 sequence is CASSQEAGADSPLHF. In DNA form, the CDR3 reads TGCGCCAGCAGCCAAGAGGCAGGGGCCGATTCACCCCTCCACTTT.

In its sample, this clone was seen many times. V usage is TRBV19 and J usage is TRBJ1-6; 9 bases are shared with TRBD1. The J segment lost 13 bases and the V segment lost 5 bases, leaving 9 bases of the junction unmatched. The V gene's germline CDR1 is LNHDA and CDR2 SQIVND (reference sequence). This CDR3 region has 14 residues. The CDR3 loop is CASSGTGGLRPLHF. The DNA for the CDR3 is TGTGCCAGTAGTGGCACAGGGGGCTTACGCCCCCTCCACTTT.

This clone has a count of ten or more. J is TRBJ2-3 and V is TRBV27; tentative D call: TRBD2 (5 bases). Trimming pared 6 bases from V and 2 bases from J, leaving 12 bases between. Germline V lookup: CDR1 MNHEY, CDR2 SMNVEV (reference sequence). This CDR3 has 14 residues. The CDR3 region is CASSSLGVTDTQYF. CDR3 coding DNA: TGTGCCAGCAGCTCACTAGGAGTCACAGATACGCAGTATTTT.

This clone has at least ten counts. Here the CDR3 DNA reads TGTGCCAGCAGCTTAGGGCAGGGGTTTAACAATGAGCAGTTCTTC. Amino acid sequence: CASSLGQGFNNEQFF. The rearrangement joins TRBV11-2 to TRBJ2-1; D might be TRBD1 (6 bases). The CDR3 extends over 15 amino acids. The germline V gene has CDR1 SGHAT and CDR2 FQNNGV. V lost 1 base, J lost 5 bases, and 12 bases lay in between.

This clone was found a few times. At one end, the junction sequence differs from germline, possibly due to a read error. This sequence joins TRBV7-9 and TRBJ2-3; no reliable D call. Germline CDR1 is SEHNR and CDR2 is FQNEAQ (reference sequence). This CDR3 is 11 amino acids long. The CDR3, as DNA: TGTGCCAGCAGCTCAACAGATGCGCAGTATTTT. This codes for CASSSTDAQYF.

This clone was observed at least ten times. The rearrangement joins TRBV14 to TRBJ2-7, with 10 bases matching TRBD2. CDR1 SGHDN and CDR2 FVKESK come from the germline V gene. After removal of 0 bases from V and 4 bases from J, the junction contained 6 bases not matched to a gene. The length of the CDR3 is 16 residues. The CDR3 protein is CASSQEGLAAWYEQYF. The DNA of the CDR3 is TGTGCCAGCAGCCAAGAAGGACTAGCGGCGTGGTACGAGCAGTACTTC.

This clone showed up many times. This chain uses TRBV4-1 with TRBJ1-4; D is undetermined. The CDR3 consists of 14 residues. Germline CDR1 MGHRA, CDR2 YSYEKL. V lost 1 base to trimming and J lost 4 bases, with 7 bases between them. CDR3 sequence (DNA): TGCGCCAGCAGCCAAGGGGCCCTTAATGAAAAACTGTTTTTT. It specifies CASSQGALNEKLFF.

This clone was found many times. The rearrangement joins TRBV6-6 to TRBJ2-7; D remains unclear. Trimming pared 4 bases from V and 3 bases from J, leaving 7 bases between. Germline V lookup: CDR1 MNHNY, CDR2 SVGAGI (reference sequence). The CDR3 has 12 residues. The CDR3 bases are TGTGCCAGCAGTTCCAATAACTACGAGCAGTACGTC. Its protein product is CASSSNNYEQYV.

This clone came up many times. This sequence joins TRBV19 and TRBJ1-4; tentatively, D is TRBD1 (5 bases). There are 16 residues in the CDR3. V was cut by 1 base and J by 8 bases, with 17 bases left in between. The germline gives CDR1 LNHDA, CDR2 SQIVND (reference sequence). CDR3 sequence (DNA): TGTGCCAGTAGTATAGGCCCCCCGGACATGGTGGAAAAACTGTTTTTT. It translates to CASSIGPPDMVEKLFF.

In its sample, this clone was seen many times. This chain links TRBV6-1 with TRBJ1-5; D perhaps matches TRBD1 (6 bases). Trimming cost V 7 bases and J 3 bases, with 13 bases left between them. Germline V CDR1 and CDR2: MNHNS, SASEGT. CDR3 size: 14 residues. In nucleotides, the CDR3 is TGTGCCAGCACCCGCCAGGGGACCAATCAGCCCCAGCATTTT. As protein: CASTRQGTNQPQHF.

This clone was counted many times. The J gene is TRBJ1-2, the V gene TRBV18; no definite D call. There are 15 residues in the CDR3. Trimming removed 3 bases at V and 4 bases at J, with 15 bases between. Germline values: CDR1 KGHSH, CDR2 LQKENI. In nucleotides, the CDR3 is TGTGCCAGCTCACCGAAAATTGGAGTGGGCTATGGCTACACCTTC. Its translation: CASSPKIGVGYGYTF. Together with reference TRBV18 and TRBJ1-2, the CDR3 gives the full variable domain: NAGVMQNPRHLVRRRGQEARLRCSPMKGHSHVYWYRQLPEEGLKFMVYLQKENIIDESGMPKERFSAEFPKEGPSILRIQQVVRGDSAAYFCASSPKIGVGYGYTFGSGTRLTVV.

The genes are TRBV4-1 and TRBJ2-7; D uncertain. The germline CDR1 and CDR2 sequences are MGHRA and YSYEKL. The CDR3 length is 16 residues. V dropped 1 base and J dropped 0 bases, with 13 bases sitting between them. The CDR3 coding sequence is TGCGCCAGCAGCCAAGTAGGTGCGTCAGGCTCCTACGAGCAGTACGTC. Translated: CASSQVGASGSYEQYV.